This TCR beta chain was observed in a study of blood T cell repertoires in COVID-19. Looking at the study overall: Acute and convalescent COVID-19 specimens originated in the United States, Italy and Spain. Sources were T cells, B-cell-depleted T cells, or PBMCs; the material itself was cDNA or gDNA.

This CDR3 contains 14 residues. V shed 8 bases, J shed 4 bases, and the junction held 9 bases outside the gene matches. From germline, CDR1 is LNHDA and CDR2 SQIVND (reference sequence). Using immunoSEQ multiplex PCR, the repertoire was profiled, and TCRdb retains in-frame clones only, with some absent. The sample has 100,000 to 150,000 clones, around 90% seen once. The sample comprised peripheral blood. The chain couples TRBV19 to TRBJ2-7, with TRBD2 matching 9 bases. This TCR was sampled from a man aged 50-59 years with COVID-19, enrolled during active disease. The CDR3 region is CASQQAGGLYEQYF. CDR3 DNA: TGTGCCAGTCAGCAAGCGGGAGGACTTTACGAGCAGTACTTC.